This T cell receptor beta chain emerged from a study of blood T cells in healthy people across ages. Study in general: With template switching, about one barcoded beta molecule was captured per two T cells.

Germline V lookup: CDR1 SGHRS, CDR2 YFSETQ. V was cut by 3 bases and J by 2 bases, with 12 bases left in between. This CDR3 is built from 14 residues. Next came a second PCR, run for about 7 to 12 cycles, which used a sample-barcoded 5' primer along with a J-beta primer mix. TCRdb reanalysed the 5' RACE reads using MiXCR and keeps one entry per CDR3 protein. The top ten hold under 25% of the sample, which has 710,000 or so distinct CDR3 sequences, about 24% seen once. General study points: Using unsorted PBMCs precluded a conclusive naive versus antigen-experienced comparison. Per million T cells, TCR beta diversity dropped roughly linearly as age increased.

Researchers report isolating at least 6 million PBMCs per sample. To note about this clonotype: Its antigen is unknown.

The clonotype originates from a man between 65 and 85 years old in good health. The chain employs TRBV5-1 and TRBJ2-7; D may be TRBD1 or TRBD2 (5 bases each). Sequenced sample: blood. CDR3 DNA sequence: TGCGCCAGCAGCTGGGGACCACAGCCCTACGAGCAGTACGTC. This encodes CASSWGPQPYEQYV.